The 13 T cell receptor beta chains given below trace back to one sample, sequenced in a study of T cell responses to AZD1222 COVID-19 vaccine. Method: immunoSEQ multiplex PCR; TCRdb's copy keeps in-frame clones and lacks some. The table lists around 140,000 clones, more than 90% of them singletons, with under 2% in the top ten. The sequencing here drew on peripheral blood, taken on day 0 of AZD1222 vaccination. These receptors came from an adult in good health.

V is TRBV15 and J is TRBJ1-5; the D is unclear. V was clipped by 4 bases and J by 1 base, with 11 bases between them. The CDR3 is 15 amino acids. The V gene's germline CDR1 is LNHNV and CDR2 YYDKDF (reference sequence). The CDR3 DNA reads TGTGCCACCAGCATCGCTAGCGGGAGCAATCAGCCCCAGCATTTT. This encodes CATSIASGSNQPQHF.

The rearrangement uses TRBV27 and TRBJ2-7, with D perhaps TRBD2 (5 bases). Trimming removed 4 bases at V and 4 bases at J, with 11 bases between. Germline assignment: CDR1 MNHEY and CDR2 SMNVEV (reference sequence). CDR3 length: 13 amino acids. The CDR3 here is CASSSPPGYEQYF. CDR3 DNA sequence: TGTGCCAGCAGTTCCCCCCCGGGATACGAGCAGTACTTC.

The chain carries TRBV30 and TRBJ1-5; 9 bases agree with TRBD1. Germline V gene sequence: CDR1 GTSNPN, CDR2 SVGIG (reference sequence). The CDR3 runs 16 residues. V dropped 1 base and J dropped 5; count of bases not matched to a gene: 9. This CDR3 is CAWSDRGQGRDQPQHF. In nucleotides, the CDR3 is TGTGCCTGGAGTGACAGGGGACAGGGAAGAGATCAGCCCCAGCATTTT.

J is TRBJ2-6 and V is TRBV10-3; 11 positions match TRBD2. The V gene's germline CDR1 is ENHRY and CDR2 SYGVKD. The length of the CDR3 is 19 residues. V was clipped by 2 bases and J by 0 bases; unmatched bases: 6. The CDR3 region has the DNA TGTGCCATCAGTGAGACTAGCGGGAGAGTTCCCTCTGGGGCCAACGTCCTGACTTTC. Amino acid sequence: CAISETSGRVPSGANVLTF.

This rearrangement joins TRBV29-1 to TRBJ1-2, with TRBD1 as a possible D gene (6 bases). V lost 6 bases, J lost 8 bases, and 28 bases lay in between. The CDR3 is 16 residues long. From germline, CDR1 is SQVTM and CDR2 ANQGSEA. The CDR3 spells CSVGIRTPGESSGYTF. Here the CDR3 DNA reads TGCAGCGTCGGTATTCGGACGCCAGGGGAATCTTCCGGCTACACCTTC.

This chain connects TRBV6-5 to TRBJ1-2; 7 bases fit TRBD1. V lost 8 bases to trimming and J lost 4 bases; unmatched junction nucleotides: 10. Looked up from germline, CDR1 is MNHEY and CDR2 is SVGAGI. This CDR3 has 14 residues. The CDR3 sequence is CASFSPGQSYGYTF. CDR3 coding DNA: TGTGCCAGCTTTTCCCCGGGACAGTCCTATGGCTACACCTTC.

This clone was seen a handful of times. V is TRBV5-4 and J is TRBJ2-1; 7 bases are a match to TRBD1. Losses at the gene ends were 4 bases for V and 4 bases for J; bases not matched to a gene: 8. The CDR3 runs 15 residues. Per the germline V gene, CDR1 is SGHNT and CDR2 is YYREEE (reference sequence). The CDR3, as DNA: TGTGCCAGCAGCAGGACAGGCACCCGATACAATGAGCAGTTCTTC. Amino acid sequence: CASSRTGTRYNEQFF.

The chain has TRBV3-1 (or the pseudogene TRBV3-2) and TRBJ1-5; D perhaps matches TRBD1 (5 bases). The CDR3 has 16 residues. Germline V gene data show CDR1 as LGHDT and CDR2 as YNNKEL (reference sequence). V lost 0 bases and J lost 2, with 11 bases in between. CDR3 in amino acids: CASSQDSGQGNQPQHF. CDR3 nucleotide sequence: TGTGCCAGCAGCCAAGATTCGGGGCAGGGCAATCAGCCCCAGCATTTT.

This sequence joins TRBV5-1 and TRBJ2-2; TRBD2 matches 15 bases. Per the germline V gene, CDR1 is SGHRS and CDR2 is YFSETQ. The CDR3 consists of 20 residues. The junction had 7 bases not matched to a gene; V was cut back by 0 bases and J by 1 base. The CDR3, as DNA: TGCGCCAGCAGCTTGGCCATCGGGACTAGCGGGAGGCTGAACACCGGGGAGCTGTTTTTT. Translated, it gives CASSLAIGTSGRLNTGELFF.

V gene TRBV6-2 or TRBV6-3 combines with J gene TRBJ1-5; D ambiguous. V was shortened by 5 bases and J by 0 bases, with 8 bases between the two germline ends. Germline V CDR1 and CDR2: MNHEY, SVGEGT. The CDR3 runs 14 residues. CDR3 in DNA: TGTGCCAGCAGTCCCAAGAATAGCAATCAGCCCCAGCATTTT. It encodes CASSPKNSNQPQHF.

This clone was picked up one time. This chain links TRBV7-3 with TRBJ1-1; perhaps TRBD1 as D (6 bases). The CDR3 sequence is 15 residues long. V was clipped by 3 bases and J by 8 bases, with 19 bases between them. Germline CDR1 is SGHTA and CDR2 is FQGTGA. The CDR3 region has the DNA TGTGCCAGCAGCTTTCGAGGGGGGTTGGTTGTGGAAGCTTTCTTT. Translation: CASSFRGGLVVEAFF.

On this clone itself: The sample has other DNA sequences that encode this CDR3 too. The rearrangement links TRBV3-1 (or the pseudogene TRBV3-2) to TRBJ1-1, with unresolved D. The CDR3 is 13 residues long. The V gene lost 1 base and the J gene lost 1 base, with 4 bases spanning the gap. CDR1 is LGHDT and CDR2 is YNNKEL in the germline V gene (reference sequence). CDR3: CASSQGRNTEAFF. In DNA form, the CDR3 reads TGTGCCAGCAGCCAAGGACGGAACACTGAAGCTTTCTTT.

This clone has only one observation. The chain employs TRBV5-1 and TRBJ2-7; 9 nucleotides match TRBD2. V lost 4 bases and J lost 4; bases outside the gene matches: 12. CDR3 length: 16 amino acids. CDR1 is SGHRS and CDR2 is YFSETQ in the germline V gene. The CDR3 DNA sequence: TGCGCCAGCAGCAACCTAGTAAGCGGGAGGATGTACGAGCAGTACTTC. It is translated as CASSNLVSGRMYEQYF.